This entry lists 20 T cell receptor beta chains sequenced from one sample in a study of blood T cell repertoires in COVID-19. Clones were read by immunoSEQ multiplex PCR, and TCRdb kept only the in-frame ones, dropping some. The sample contains about 90,000 clones, approximately 86% of which appear only once. The sequenced material came from peripheral blood. The receptor source for this set is a man aged 50 or older with acute or convalescent COVID-19.

The rearrangement joins TRBV29-1 to TRBJ1-1; 7 bases map to TRBD1. Losses at the gene ends were 6 bases for V and 2 bases for J; bases not matched to a gene: 9. CDR1 and CDR2 (germline): SQVTM, ANQGSEA. This CDR3 is built from 14 residues. The CDR3 sequence is CSVSVQGENTEAFF. The DNA of the CDR3 is TGCAGCGTGTCGGTTCAGGGGGAAAACACTGAAGCTTTCTTT.

This clone was seen only a few times. The CDR3 is CASQQGANYGYTF. In DNA form, the CDR3 reads TGTGCCAGCCAACAGGGAGCTAACTATGGCTACACCTTC. The chain couples TRBV6-5 to TRBJ1-2; TRBD1 is a possible D gene (6 bases). Trimming took 8 bases from V and 0 from J, leaving 10 bases between them. Germline V gene sequence: CDR1 MNHEY, CDR2 SVGAGI. The CDR3 contains 13 residues.

This clone was seen a single time. The J gene is TRBJ1-6, the V gene TRBV10-3; the match to TRBD1 covers 10 bases. The CDR3 has 14 amino acids. The germline V gene has CDR1 ENHRY and CDR2 SYGVKD. Trimming cost V 6 bases and J 8 bases; bases outside gene matches: 4. The CDR3 nucleotides read TGTGCCATCAGAACCGGGACAGGGGATTCACCCCTCCACTTT. Protein sequence: CAIRTGTGDSPLHF.

This clone was recorded a few times. The chain combines TRBV5-4 with TRBJ1-2; a possible D gene is TRBD1 (6 bases). Trimming left V 0 bases short and J 4 bases short, with 19 bases between. CDR1 SGHNT and CDR2 YYREEE come from the germline V gene (reference sequence). CDR3 length equals 17 residues. CDR3 loop: CASSLAGGAGLAYGYTF. In nucleotides, the CDR3 is TGTGCCAGCAGCTTGGCCGGGGGGGCAGGGCTTGCCTATGGCTACACCTTC.

This clone was counted between two and nine times. The chain uses TRBV7-2 and TRBJ2-7, with 7 positions matching TRBD1. The CDR3 has 11 amino acids. Germline loops: CDR1 SGHTA, CDR2 FQGNSA. The ends lost 7 bases at V and 6 bases at J; junction bases unmatched: 3. The CDR3 loop is CASTAGGEQYF. In nucleotides, the CDR3 is TGTGCCAGCACTGCAGGGGGCGAGCAGTACTTC.

The chain links TRBV11-2 to TRBJ2-7; 9 nucleotides line up with TRBD1. The CDR3 is made up of 15 amino acids. Trimming cost V 2 bases and J 4 bases; bases outside gene matches: 6. Germline V gene lookup returns CDR1 SGHAT and CDR2 FQNNGV. CDR3 region: CASSLSGQGSYEQYF. The CDR3 nucleotides read TGTGCCAGCAGCTTATCGGGACAGGGTTCTTACGAGCAGTACTTC.

This clone came up a few times. The V call is TRBV19, the J call TRBJ2-1, with 9 bases lining up with TRBD2. Germline assignment: CDR1 LNHDA and CDR2 SQIVND (reference sequence). V gave up 10 bases and J gave up 5 bases; unmatched junction bases: 9. This CDR3 comprises 14 residues. The CDR3 sequence is CATSGTSTDNEQFF. CDR3 nucleotide sequence: TGTGCCACCTCCGGGACTAGCACCGACAATGAGCAGTTCTTC.

The chain links TRBV5-1 to TRBJ2-3, with D possibly TRBD2 on 5 matching bases. CDR1 and CDR2 from the germline V gene are SGHRS and YFSETQ. Trimming removed 4 bases from V and 4 bases from J, with 13 bases in between. The CDR3 sequence is 14 residues long. CDR3 nucleotide sequence: TGCGCCAGCAGCATCGCTAGCACGGCAGATACGCAGTATTTT. Translation: CASSIASTADTQYF.

This clone has only a few counts. The V and J genes are TRBV2 and TRBJ2-5; 9 bases match TRBD1. This CDR3 has 13 residues. V gave up 9 bases and J gave up 6 bases; unmatched junction bases: 8. Germline V CDR1 and CDR2: SNHLY, FYNNEI. The CDR3 region has the DNA TGTGCCAGTGGGGCAGGACAGGGGCAGACCCAGTACTTC. It translates to CASGAGQGQTQYF.

J is TRBJ1-2 and V is TRBV6-5, with D maybe TRBD1 (6 bases). CDR3 size: 13 residues. The germline V and J ends were trimmed by 5 bases and 4 bases, with 11 bases remaining between them. Germline assignment: CDR1 MNHEY and CDR2 SVGAGI. CDR3 DNA: TGTGCCAGCAGTAAACAGGGCGGCTATGGCTACACCTTC. Protein sequence: CASSKQGGYGYTF.

This clone was counted a single time. The chain employs TRBV7-2 and TRBJ2-5; D may be TRBD1 (5 bases). This CDR3 contains 14 residues. From germline, CDR1 is SGHTA and CDR2 FQGNSA. V was trimmed by 1 base and J by 3 bases, leaving 9 bases between them. CDR3 in DNA: TGTGCCAGCAGCTTAGTAGGGGAAAAAGAGACCCAGTACTTC. Amino acids: CASSLVGEKETQYF.

The gene calls are TRBV28 and TRBJ2-1, with D possibly matching TRBD2 (6 bases). Germline assignment: CDR1 MDHEN and CDR2 SYDVKM. The ends were cut back, 6 bases at V and 2 bases at J, with 11 bases in the middle. This CDR3 contains 14 residues. As DNA, the CDR3 is TGTGCCAGCAGGGTGGACTACGCCTACAATGAGCAGTTCTTC. Its protein is CASRVDYAYNEQFF.

V gene TRBV28 combines with J gene TRBJ1-2, with D possibly being TRBD1 (5 bases). The CDR3 is 11 amino acids. With 8 bases removed from V and 3 bases from J, the gap between germline ends came to 7 bases. Germline V gene data show CDR1 as MDHEN and CDR2 as SYDVKM. Here the CDR3 reads CASGRDYGYTF. As DNA, the CDR3 is TGTGCCAGCGGCAGGGACTATGGCTACACCTTC.

The chain links TRBV11-2 to TRBJ2-1, with D perhaps matching TRBD1 (6 bases). This CDR3 region has 13 residues. Germline assignment: CDR1 SGHAT and CDR2 FQNNGV. V lost 5 bases, J lost 4 bases, and 9 bases lay in between. DNA for the CDR3: TGTGCCAGCAGCGGGGGCGAATACAATGAGCAGTTCTTC. This translates into CASSGGEYNEQFF.

This rearrangement joins TRBV4-3 to TRBJ1-2; 7 nucleotides line up with TRBD1. Germline assignment: CDR1 LGHNA and CDR2 YSLEER. The V gene end was trimmed by 1 base and the J gene end by 4 bases; junction bases not matched to a gene: 3. The CDR3 covers 14 residues. CDR3: CASSQGQGVYGYTF. CDR3 sequence (DNA): TGCGCCAGCAGCCAAGGACAGGGCGTCTATGGCTACACCTTC.

The chain has TRBV6-1 and TRBJ2-1; 9 nucleotides line up with TRBD2. CDR3 length: 17 residues. Germline CDR1 reads MNHNS; CDR2 reads SASEGT. J was trimmed by 7 bases and V by 2 bases; bases with no gene match: 12. Here the CDR3 DNA reads TGTGCCAGCAGTGAATGGGCTAGCGGGACGGCTAGGAATGAGCAGTTCTTC. It translates to CASSEWASGTARNEQFF.

The chain carries TRBV30 and TRBJ1-2, with a possible D match to TRBD1 (6 bases). Between the trimmed V and J ends, which lost 4 bases and 4 bases, there was a span of 13 bases. The CDR3 has 13 amino acids. Germline loops: CDR1 GTSNPN, CDR2 SVGIG (reference sequence). DNA of the CDR3: TGTGCCTGGATACCCGGACAGACCTATGGCTACACCTTC. This codes for CAWIPGQTYGYTF. Combining the CDR3 with reference TRBV30 and TRBJ1-2 gives the whole variable domain SQTIHQWPATLVQPVGSPLSLECTVEGTSNPNLYWYRQAAGRGLQLLFYSVGIGQISSEVPQNLSASRPQDRQFILSSKKLLLSDSGFYLCAWIPGQTYGYTFGSGTRLTVV.

The chain joins TRBV10-1 to TRBJ2-2, with 7 bases identical to TRBD1. The J segment lost 4 bases and the V segment lost 6 bases, leaving 2 bases of the junction unmatched. The CDR3 sequence is 13 residues long. CDR1 is WNHNN and CDR2 is SYGVQD in the germline V gene (reference sequence). This chain's CDR3 is CASRRDSTGELFF. For the CDR3, the DNA is TGCGCCAGCAGGAGGGACAGCACCGGGGAGCTGTTTTTT.

The gene calls are TRBV20-1 and TRBJ2-5; no reliable D call. Trimming left V 6 bases short and J 0 bases short, with 5 bases between. The CDR3 runs to 11 residues. CDR1 and CDR2 (germline): DFQATT, SNEGSKA (reference sequence). CDR3: CSAHNQETQYF. The CDR3 nucleotides are TGCAGTGCCCACAACCAAGAGACCCAGTACTTC.

The rearrangement uses TRBV7-2 and TRBJ2-6; D might be TRBD2 (7 bases). V was cut by 5 bases and J by 2 bases, with 10 bases left in between. CDR1 is SGHTA, CDR2 FQGNSA, per germline. The CDR3 contains 15 residues. The CDR3 DNA follows: TGTGCCAGCAGCCCCGGGGGGCCTGGGGCCAACGTCCTGACTTTC. Translating gives CASSPGGPGANVLTF.